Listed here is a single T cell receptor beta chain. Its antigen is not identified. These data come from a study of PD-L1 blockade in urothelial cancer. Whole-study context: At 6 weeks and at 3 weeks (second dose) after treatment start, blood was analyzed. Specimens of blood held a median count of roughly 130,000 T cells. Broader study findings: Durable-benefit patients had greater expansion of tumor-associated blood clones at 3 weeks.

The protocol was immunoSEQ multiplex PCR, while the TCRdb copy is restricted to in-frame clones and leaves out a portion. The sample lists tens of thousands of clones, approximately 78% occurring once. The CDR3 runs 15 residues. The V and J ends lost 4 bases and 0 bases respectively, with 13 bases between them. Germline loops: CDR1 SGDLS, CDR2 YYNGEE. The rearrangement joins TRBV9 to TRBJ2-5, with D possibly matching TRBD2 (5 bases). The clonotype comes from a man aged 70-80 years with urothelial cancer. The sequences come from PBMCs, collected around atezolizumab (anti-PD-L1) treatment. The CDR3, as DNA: TGTGCCAGCAGCCTCCCCCTAGCAAACCAAGAGACCCAGTACTTC. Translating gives CASSLPLANQETQYF. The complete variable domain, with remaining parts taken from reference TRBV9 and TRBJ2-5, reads DSGVTQTPKHLITATGQRVTLRCSPRSGDLSVYWYQQSLDQGLQFLIQYYNGEERAKGNILERFSAQQFPDLHSELNLSSLELGDSALYFCASSLPLANQETQYFGPGTRLLVL.